The present T cell receptor beta chain was sequenced within a study of breast tumors, draining lymph nodes, adjacent tissues. Study-wide points: That most tumor T cells come from lymph nodes remained unproven. Findings are consistent with lymph node origin and intratumoral expansion of most tumor T cells.

TCRdb fed the multiplex PCR reads into MiXCR, producing one record per CDR3 protein. The sample shows 160,000 or so distinct CDR3 sequences, 25% to 40% of them seen only once. The lymph nodes were axillary draining lymph nodes from breast cancer patients. This clonotype was seen ten or more times. Its specificity is not known. The CDR3 is 13 residues long. Trimming cost V 6 bases and J 0 bases, with 5 bases left between them. Germline V gives CDR1 MNHEY, CDR2 SMNVEV (reference sequence). This TCR was sampled from a female donor with breast cancer. Some clones in this sample may be carry-over from other donors' samples. The sample consisted of axillary lymph node tissue. The rearrangement links TRBV27 to TRBJ2-2; D not certain. The CDR3 DNA reads TGTGCCAGCAGCCATACGAACACCGGGGAGCTGTTTTTT. Translated: CASSHTNTGELFF.